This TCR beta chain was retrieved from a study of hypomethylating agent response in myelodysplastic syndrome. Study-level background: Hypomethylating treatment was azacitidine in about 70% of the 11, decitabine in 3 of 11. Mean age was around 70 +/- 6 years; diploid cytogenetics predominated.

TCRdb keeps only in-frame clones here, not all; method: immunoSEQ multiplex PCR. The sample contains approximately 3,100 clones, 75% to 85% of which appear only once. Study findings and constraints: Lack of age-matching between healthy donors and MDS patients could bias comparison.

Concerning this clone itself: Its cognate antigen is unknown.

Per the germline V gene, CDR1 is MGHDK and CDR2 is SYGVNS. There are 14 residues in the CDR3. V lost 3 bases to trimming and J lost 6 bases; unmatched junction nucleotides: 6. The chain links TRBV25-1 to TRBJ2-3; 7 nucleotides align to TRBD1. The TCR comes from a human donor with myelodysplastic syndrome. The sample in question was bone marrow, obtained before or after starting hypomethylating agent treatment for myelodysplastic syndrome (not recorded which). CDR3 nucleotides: TGTGCCAGCAGTGACCCGACAGGGTCCGATACGCAGTATTTT. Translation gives CASSDPTGSDTQYF.